This T cell receptor (beta chain) originates from a study of beta chain features in type 1 diabetes. Study results and caveats: Type 1 diabetes patients showed a moderate but significant shortening of TCRB CDR3s in all four CD4+ subsets.

This CDR3 has 16 residues. With V trimmed by 0 bases and J by 6 bases, 2 bases remained unmatched. Germline V lookup: CDR1 KGHSH, CDR2 LQKENI. This clone was recorded a few times. Its antigen is as yet unknown. Expressed TCRB transcripts were sequenced after all isolated RNA was converted to cDNA. Repertoires were generated with immunoSEQ multiplex PCR, while TCRdb's copy carries only in-frame clones and drops some. The profile covers about 640,000 clones, with 9.5% to 15% appearing a single time and around 0.12% taken by the ten largest. Sequencing used naive CD4+ T cells from blood. This clonotype was sampled from a man aged 25 to 40 with type 1 diabetes. The chain employs TRBV18 and TRBJ2-1; 13 bases fit TRBD2. Here the CDR3 reads CASSPPTSGGLNEQFF. For the CDR3, the DNA is TGTGCCAGCTCACCACCGACTAGCGGGGGGCTCAATGAGCAGTTCTTC. Full variable domain (remainder filled in from reference TRBV18 and TRBJ2-1): NAGVMQNPRHLVRRRGQEARLRCSPMKGHSHVYWYRQLPEEGLKFMVYLQKENIIDESGMPKERFSAEFPKEGPSILRIQQVVRGDSAAYFCASSPPTSGGLNEQFFGPGTRLTVL.